Listed here are 30 T cell receptor beta chains from one sample, sequenced in a study of T-cell reconstitution after alpha-beta-depleted transplantation in children. Molecular barcoding with unique molecular identifiers was used for the TCRbeta library. One entry per CDR3 protein, called by TCRdb with MiXCR from the PCR reads. The sample includes 450,000 to 600,000 distinct CDR3 sequences, about 18% of them seen just once. Source: PBMCs from the stem cell graft donor, taken from the stem cell graft. The receptors stem from a human donor who donated a stem cell graft to a child with acute lymphoblastic leukemia.

V is TRBV7-9 and J is TRBJ2-5, with 7 nucleotides matching TRBD1. The CDR3 runs to 16 residues. With 1 base clipped from V and 1 base from J, the junction kept 6 bases outside the gene matches. The germline V gene has CDR1 SEHNR and CDR2 FQNEAQ (reference sequence). For the CDR3, the DNA is TGTGCCAGCAGCTTAGACAACAGGGGCATCCAAGAGACCCAGTACTTC. Translating gives CASSLDNRGIQETQYF.

Worth noting for this clonotype: Likely a read error: the CDR3 ends without its conserved phenylalanine or tryptophan. The genes are TRBV7-3 and TRBJ2-1, with 13 bases matching TRBD2. The CDR3 is 14 residues long. V was clipped by 4 bases and J by 8 bases; unmatched bases: 2. CDR1 is SGHTA, CDR2 FQGTGA, per germline. CDR3 region: CASSSLAGGYEQFC. CDR3 DNA: TGTGCCAGCAGCTCACTAGCGGGAGGGTATGAGCAGTTCTGC.

The chain couples TRBV7-3 to TRBJ2-3, with D unclear. Germline V gene data show CDR1 as SGHTA and CDR2 as FQGTGA. The V end lost 2 bases, the J end lost 0 bases, and 12 bases lay between the germline ends. CDR3 size: 16 residues. CDR3 region: CASSLYSILSTDTQYF. DNA for the CDR3: TGTGCCAGCAGCTTATATTCAATCCTAAGCACAGATACGCAGTATTTT. The full variable domain, its missing parts supplied by reference TRBV7-3 and TRBJ2-3, is GAGVSQTPSNKVTEKGKYVELRCDPISGHTALYWYRQSLGQGPEFLIYFQGTGAADDSGLPNDRFFAVRPEGSVSTLKIQRTERGDSAVYLCASSLYSILSTDTQYFGPGTRLTVL.

The table lists this clonotype with many counts. The chain is built from TRBV20-1 and TRBJ2-3, with TRBD2 matching 8 bases. This CDR3 spans 15 amino acids. The V gene's germline CDR1 is DFQATT and CDR2 SNEGSKA (reference sequence). V shed 0 bases, J shed 2 bases, and the junction held 4 bases outside the gene matches. CDR3 residues: CSARDAGRATDTQYF. CDR3 DNA sequence: TGCAGTGCTAGAGATGCCGGGAGGGCCACAGATACGCAGTATTTT.

This clonotype was picked up a small number of times. The rearrangement uses TRBV7-9 and TRBJ2-7; D remains unclear. The germline CDR1 and CDR2 sequences are SEHNR and FQNEAQ (reference sequence). This CDR3 has 14 residues. V was shortened by 3 bases and J by 2 bases, with 11 bases between the two germline ends. CDR3 in amino acids: CASSFEDTAYEQYF. The CDR3 DNA is TGTGCCAGCAGCTTTGAAGACACTGCCTACGAGCAGTACTTC. Using reference TRBV7-9 and TRBJ2-7 for the parts outside the CDR3, the full variable domain is DTGVSQNPRHKITKRGQNVTFRCDPISEHNRLYWYRQTLGQGPEFLTYFQNEAQLEKSRLLSDRFSAERPKGSFSTLEIQRTEQGDSAMYLCASSFEDTAYEQYFGPGTRLTVT.

The rearrangement joins TRBV12-3 or TRBV12-4 to TRBJ2-3; D not certain. V was clipped by 5 bases and J by 6 bases, with 21 bases between them. This CDR3 is 16 amino acids long. The CDR3 coding sequence is TGTGCCAGCAGTATGACGGATCTCCTAGACCCTGATACGCAGTATTTT. Its protein product is CASSMTDLLDPDTQYF.

Many counts were recorded for this clonotype. This sequence joins TRBV5-1 and TRBJ1-3; maybe TRBD1 (6 bases). V was clipped by 0 bases and J by 3 bases, with 10 bases between them. CDR3 length equals 15 residues. CDR1 is SGHRS, CDR2 YFSETQ, per germline. DNA for the CDR3: TGCGCCAGCAGCTTGGTAGGGGGGAGTGGAAACACCATATATTTT. Amino acids: CASSLVGGSGNTIYF. The full variable domain, its missing parts supplied by reference TRBV5-1 and TRBJ1-3, is KAGVTQTPRYLIKTRGQQVTLSCSPISGHRSVSWYQQTPGQGLQFLFEYFSETQRNKGNFPGRFSGRQFSNSRSEMNVSTLELGDSALYLCASSLVGGSGNTIYFGEGSWLTVV.

This chain uses TRBV27 with TRBJ1-1; TRBD1 matches at 8 bases. V shed 5 bases and J 7 bases; nucleotides not matched to a gene: 9. This CDR3 contains 14 residues. Germline CDR1 MNHEY, CDR2 SMNVEV (reference sequence). This chain's CDR3 is CASSAGGVPGEAFF. In nucleotides, the CDR3 is TGTGCCAGCAGTGCAGGGGGCGTTCCAGGTGAAGCTTTCTTT.

This clonotype was found a few times. The gene calls are TRBV6-5 and TRBJ2-5, with D possibly being TRBD1 or TRBD2 (5 bases each). CDR1 is MNHEY and CDR2 is SVGAGI in the germline V gene. The CDR3 has 14 amino acids. V was clipped by 7 bases and J by 1 base, with 13 bases between them. For the CDR3, the DNA is TGTGCCAGCATGCCGGGGCTAATCCAAGAGACCCAGTACTTC. Encoded protein: CASMPGLIQETQYF.

This chain connects TRBV30 to TRBJ2-7; D is perhaps TRBD1 (6 bases). CDR1 is GTSNPN and CDR2 is SVGIG in the germline V gene (reference sequence). V lost 8 bases and J 4 bases, leaving 18 bases between the germline ends. This CDR3 has 13 residues. CDR3 DNA sequence: TGTGCCCTATACCGGGACACCGGGTACGAGCAGTACTTC. This sequence encodes CALYRDTGYEQYF.

The chain recombines TRBV18 with TRBJ2-3; D possibly corresponds to TRBD2 (6 bases). This CDR3 has 15 residues. Trimming took 1 base from V and 2 from J, leaving 10 bases between them. Germline V gene sequence: CDR1 KGHSH, CDR2 LQKENI. CDR3 region: CASSPRDFYTDTQYF. DNA of the CDR3: TGTGCCAGCTCACCACGGGACTTTTACACAGATACGCAGTATTTT.

A few counts support this clonotype. In nucleotides, the CDR3 is TGTGCCAGCAGCTTAACACGGGACAGACTCACAGATACGCAGTATTTT. Protein: CASSLTRDRLTDTQYF. V gene TRBV7-3 combines with J gene TRBJ2-3; TRBD1 matches 7 bases. V shed 0 bases and J 2 bases; nucleotides not matched to a gene: 5. The germline CDR1 and CDR2 sequences are SGHTA and FQGTGA. The CDR3 covers 16 residues.

This clonotype was found a few times. The V and J genes are TRBV20-1 and TRBJ1-1, with 8 bases lining up with TRBD1. CDR1 is DFQATT and CDR2 is SNEGSKA in the germline V gene (reference sequence). J was trimmed by 4 bases and V by 2 bases; bases with no gene match: 6. The CDR3 is 14 amino acids. The CDR3 is CSARQGALGTEAFF. CDR3 in DNA: TGCAGTGCTAGACAGGGGGCGTTGGGCACTGAAGCTTTCTTT.

This clonotype came up a few times. V gene TRBV5-1 combines with J gene TRBJ1-1; perhaps TRBD1 as D (6 bases). Germline CDR1 and CDR2: SGHRS and YFSETQ. Trimming pared 0 bases from V and 7 bases from J, leaving 13 bases between. This CDR3 is built from 14 residues. The CDR3 here is CASSLDLGGREAFF. The CDR3 region has the DNA TGCGCCAGCAGCTTGGATCTCGGGGGGCGTGAAGCTTTCTTT.

The V call is TRBV29-1, the J call TRBJ2-5; D is tentatively TRBD1 or TRBD2 (5 bases each). Trimming stripped 2 bases from V and 1 base from J, with 8 bases between. Germline CDR1 SQVTM, CDR2 ANQGSEA. This CDR3 is built from 13 residues. CDR3 sequence: CSVEPGTQETQYF. The CDR3 region has the DNA TGCAGCGTTGAACCCGGGACCCAAGAGACCCAGTACTTC.

V usage is TRBV29-1 and J usage is TRBJ1-2, with no clear D. The ends were cut back, 4 bases at V and 4 bases at J, with 10 bases in the middle. Germline assignment: CDR1 SQVTM and CDR2 ANQGSEA. The CDR3 covers 12 residues. CDR3: CSVGDKTYGYTF. The CDR3 DNA is TGCAGCGTTGGCGACAAAACCTATGGCTACACCTTC.

The chain employs TRBV14 and TRBJ2-2, with D unresolved. The germline V and J ends were trimmed by 6 bases and 2 bases, with 16 bases remaining between them. CDR1 is SGHDN, CDR2 FVKESK, per germline. The CDR3 runs to 16 residues. This CDR3 reads CASRAQAYSNTGELFF. The CDR3 region has the DNA TGTGCCAGCAGGGCGCAGGCCTACTCAAACACCGGGGAGCTGTTTTTT.

This clonotype appeared a few times. V usage is TRBV20-1 and J usage is TRBJ2-1; 7 bases line up with TRBD2. The V and J ends lost 2 bases and 10 bases, in that order; junction bases with no gene match: 8. CDR3 length: 13 amino acids. Germline V lookup: CDR1 DFQATT, CDR2 SNEGSKA (reference sequence). For the CDR3, the DNA is TGCAGTGCTAGAAACCCCCCTAGCGGCGAGCAGTTCTTC. Amino acid sequence: CSARNPPSGEQFF.

The chain employs TRBV5-1 and TRBJ1-3; D may be TRBD1 (5 bases). The germline CDR1 and CDR2 sequences are SGHRS and YFSETQ. V lost 0 bases, J lost 4 bases, and 11 bases lay in between. The CDR3 is 15 amino acids. The CDR3 protein is CASSLVAGSGNTIYF. In DNA form, the CDR3 reads TGCGCCAGCAGCTTGGTGGCAGGGTCAGGAAACACCATATATTTT.

The chain is built from TRBV6-1 and TRBJ1-5, with TRBD1 as a possible D gene (6 bases). Germline loops: CDR1 MNHNS, CDR2 SASEGT. Trimming stripped 7 bases from V and 7 bases from J, with 20 bases between. The CDR3 consists of 15 residues. CDR3 in DNA: TGTGCCAGCATCGCCCCAAGAGGGGGGGGGCAGCCCCAGCATTTT. It yields the protein CASIAPRGGGQPQHF.

This clonotype was counted only a few times. V usage is TRBV6-5 and J usage is TRBJ2-7, with 8 bases lining up with TRBD2. The V gene end was trimmed by 2 bases and the J gene end by 2 bases; junction bases not matched to a gene: 5. The CDR3 covers 15 residues. CDR1 is MNHEY and CDR2 is SVGAGI in the germline V gene. CDR3 DNA sequence: TGTGCCAGCAGTTACAACAGCGGGGGCCCCTACGAGCAGTACTTC. It encodes CASSYNSGGPYEQYF.

The chain links TRBV6-1 to TRBJ2-1, with unresolved D. CDR1 is MNHNS and CDR2 is SASEGT in the germline V gene. The CDR3 contains 15 residues. The V and J ends lost 6 bases and 4 bases respectively, with 16 bases between them. In DNA, the CDR3 is TGTGCCAGCAGCCCCACTAACTTTCTTTACAATGAGCAGTTCTTC. Translating gives CASSPTNFLYNEQFF.

V gene TRBV5-1 combines with J gene TRBJ2-1; weak D call: TRBD1 (6 bases). Per germline, CDR1 SGHRS and CDR2 YFSETQ. V lost 1 base and J 7 bases, leaving 9 bases between the germline ends. CDR3 size: 13 residues. The CDR3 region has the DNA TGCGCCAGCAGCTTGACAGGGCTTAATGAGCAGTTCTTC. This translates into CASSLTGLNEQFF.

The chain recombines TRBV27 with TRBJ1-2; D may be TRBD1 (6 bases). V lost 5 bases and J lost 3, with 16 bases in between. The CDR3 sequence is 15 residues long. Germline CDR1 and CDR2: MNHEY and SMNVEV (reference sequence). CDR3 coding DNA: TGTGCCAGCAGTCCGTGGCCAGGGGTGGACTATGGCTACACCTTC. It is translated as CASSPWPGVDYGYTF.

This clonotype was seen ten or more times. This chain connects TRBV20-1 to TRBJ1-2; D is uncertain. CDR1 DFQATT and CDR2 SNEGSKA come from the germline V gene (reference sequence). This CDR3 is 12 amino acids long. V dropped 3 bases and J dropped 6 bases, with 11 bases sitting between them. CDR3 sequence: CSASDGNHGYTF. CDR3 sequence (DNA): TGCAGTGCTAGCGACGGGAACCATGGCTACACCTTC.

This clonotype turned up a few times. V usage is TRBV29-1 and J usage is TRBJ1-1, with D tentatively TRBD1 (5 bases). Germline-derived CDR1 and CDR2 are SQVTM and ANQGSEA. The CDR3 is 12 amino acids. V lost 5 bases, J lost 5 bases, and 12 bases lay in between. The CDR3 spells CSVREGRTEAFF. Written as DNA, the CDR3 is TGCAGCGTTAGAGAGGGGCGGACTGAAGCTTTCTTT.

This clonotype was seen only a few times. The genes are TRBV20-1 and TRBJ1-5; the D is unclear. V was cut by 1 base and J by 4 bases, with 11 bases left in between. Germline loops: CDR1 DFQATT, CDR2 SNEGSKA (reference sequence). The CDR3 spans 14 residues. The CDR3 protein is CSARGQLLNQPQHF. CDR3 DNA sequence: TGCAGTGCTAGAGGCCAGCTACTTAATCAGCCCCAGCATTTT.

This clonotype was observed a handful of times. This sequence joins TRBV30 and TRBJ2-1; no definite D call. V shed 2 bases and J shed 3 bases, with 8 bases lying between them. Per the germline V gene, CDR1 is GTSNPN and CDR2 is SVGIG (reference sequence). The CDR3 runs 13 residues. This CDR3 is CAWSITDYNEQFF. As DNA, the CDR3 is TGTGCCTGGAGTATTACAGACTACAATGAGCAGTTCTTC.

This clonotype was counted between two and nine times. CDR3 loop: CASSYSYGLGGRTEAFF. The CDR3 region has the DNA TGTGCCAGCAGTTATTCGTACGGGCTGGGCGGTAGGACTGAAGCTTTCTTT. The J gene is TRBJ1-1, the V gene TRBV6-9, with D uncertain. CDR3 length: 17 amino acids. Germline-derived CDR1 and CDR2 are MNHGY and SVAAGI. Trimming pared 0 bases from V and 5 bases from J, leaving 19 bases between.

This clonotype was observed a few times. V is TRBV12-3 or TRBV12-4 and J is TRBJ2-7, with 9 positions matching TRBD1. The CDR3 covers 11 residues. Trimming took 8 bases from V and 7 from J; bases not matched to a gene: 3. The CDR3: CASGTGWEQYF. The CDR3 DNA reads TGTGCCAGCGGGACAGGGTGGGAGCAGTACTTC.